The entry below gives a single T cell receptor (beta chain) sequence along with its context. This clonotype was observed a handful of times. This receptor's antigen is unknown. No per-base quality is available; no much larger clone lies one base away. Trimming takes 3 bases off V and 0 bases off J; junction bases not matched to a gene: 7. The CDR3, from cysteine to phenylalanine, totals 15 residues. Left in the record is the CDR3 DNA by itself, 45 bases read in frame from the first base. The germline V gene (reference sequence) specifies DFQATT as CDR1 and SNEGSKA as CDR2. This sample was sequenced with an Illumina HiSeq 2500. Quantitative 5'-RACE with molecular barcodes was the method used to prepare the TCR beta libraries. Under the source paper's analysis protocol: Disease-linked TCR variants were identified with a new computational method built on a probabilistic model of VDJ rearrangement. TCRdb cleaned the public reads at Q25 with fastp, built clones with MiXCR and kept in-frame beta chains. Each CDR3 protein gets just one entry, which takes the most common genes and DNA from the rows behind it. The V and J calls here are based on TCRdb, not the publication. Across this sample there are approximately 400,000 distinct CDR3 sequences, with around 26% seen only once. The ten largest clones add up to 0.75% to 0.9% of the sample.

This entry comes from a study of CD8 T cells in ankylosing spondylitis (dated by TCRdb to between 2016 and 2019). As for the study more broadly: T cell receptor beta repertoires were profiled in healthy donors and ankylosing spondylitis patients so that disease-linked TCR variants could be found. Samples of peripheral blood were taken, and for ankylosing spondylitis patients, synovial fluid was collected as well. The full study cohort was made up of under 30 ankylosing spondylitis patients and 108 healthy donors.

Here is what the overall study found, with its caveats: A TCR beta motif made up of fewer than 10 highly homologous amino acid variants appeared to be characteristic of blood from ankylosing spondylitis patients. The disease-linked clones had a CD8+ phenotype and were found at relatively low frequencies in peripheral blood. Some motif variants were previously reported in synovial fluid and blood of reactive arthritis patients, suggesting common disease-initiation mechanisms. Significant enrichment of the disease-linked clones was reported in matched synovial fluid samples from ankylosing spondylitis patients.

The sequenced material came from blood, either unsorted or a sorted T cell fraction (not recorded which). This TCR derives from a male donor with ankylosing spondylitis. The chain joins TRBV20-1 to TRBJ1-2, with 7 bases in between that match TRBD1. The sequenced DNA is TGCAGTGCTAGCCCGGGACAGAATCCTAACTATGGCTACACCTTC. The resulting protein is CSASPGQNPNYGYTF.